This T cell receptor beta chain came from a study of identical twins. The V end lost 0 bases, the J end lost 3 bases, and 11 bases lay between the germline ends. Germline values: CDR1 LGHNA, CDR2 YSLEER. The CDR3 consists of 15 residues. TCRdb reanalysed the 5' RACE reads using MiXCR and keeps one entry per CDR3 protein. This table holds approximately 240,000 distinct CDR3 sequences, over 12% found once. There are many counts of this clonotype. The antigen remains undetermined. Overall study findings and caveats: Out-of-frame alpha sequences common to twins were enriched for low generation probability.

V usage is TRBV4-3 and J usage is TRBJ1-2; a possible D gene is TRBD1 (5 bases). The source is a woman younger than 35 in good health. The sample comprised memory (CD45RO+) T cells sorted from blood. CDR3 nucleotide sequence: TGCGCCAGCAGCCAAGATCCCCGGGGGGACTATGGCTACACCTTC. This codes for CASSQDPRGDYGYTF.